Sequencing of this TCR beta chain was carried out in a study of shared clonotypes between healthy human individuals. Findings of the study overall: Collection of samples was limited to blood; tissue repertoires likely differ. Rarefaction showed sorted-subset sequencing was incomplete despite large depth.

The germline V and J ends were trimmed by 0 bases and 5 bases, with 7 bases remaining between them. CDR1 is KGHSH and CDR2 is LQKENI in the germline V gene. The CDR3 contains 13 residues. At a deep level, the assay was run. Repertoires were generated with immunoSEQ multiplex PCR, while TCRdb's copy carries only in-frame clones and drops some. The table shows 2 million to 2.5 million clones, with 80% to 95% occurring only once. Comments on this clone: Its antigen remains unidentified. Other DNA variants within this sample encode the same CDR3.

From CD4+ cells came CD45RA+ naive and CD45RA-negative memory subsets. This sequence was found in a young man in good health. Some clones in this sample may be carry-over from other donors' samples. Material: naive CD4+ T cells from PBMCs. The subset denotes: CD45RA+ positively selected. The gene calls are TRBV18 and TRBJ2-5; unclear D gene. In nucleotides, the CDR3 is TGTGCCAGCTCACCACCAGGCCGGGAGACCCAGTACTTC. Its translation is CASSPPGRETQYF.